This passage covers 6 T cell receptor beta chains from one sample sequenced in a study of Ad26.COV2.S vaccination and SARS-CoV-2 variants. Produced via immunoSEQ multiplex PCR; TCRdb's table is partial and in-frame only. The data show about 94,000 clones, with approximately 86% seen just once and roughly 15% held by the top ten. The source material was peripheral blood, sampled after recovery from COVID-19. These receptor sequences come from a human donor who had recovered from COVID-19.

The chain uses TRBV4-3 and TRBJ1-4; 7 bases align to TRBD1. The CDR3 totals 16 residues. Germline CDR1 is LGHNA and CDR2 is YSLEER. Losses at the gene ends were 3 bases for V and 7 bases for J; bases not matched to a gene: 11. CDR3 amino acids: CASSQGSTGSLEKLFF. In DNA, the CDR3 is TGCGCCAGCAGCCAGGGTTCGACAGGGTCTCTTGAAAAACTGTTTTTT.

This rearrangement joins TRBV6-5 to TRBJ2-1; 8 bases align to TRBD2. Trimming removed 10 bases from V and 1 base from J; junction bases left unmatched: 9. This CDR3 is 15 amino acids long. Germline V gene sequence: CDR1 MNHEY, CDR2 SVGAGI. The CDR3 is CATCLAGVSYNEQFF. The DNA for the CDR3 is TGTGCCACCTGTCTAGCGGGCGTGTCCTACAATGAGCAGTTCTTC.

This chain joins TRBV9 and TRBJ1-3; D might be TRBD1 (6 bases). This CDR3 spans 16 amino acids. Germline lookup yields CDR1 SGDLS and CDR2 YYNGEE. V was shortened by 0 bases and J by 1 base, with 11 bases between the two germline ends. CDR3 DNA sequence: TGTGCCAGCAGCGTAGGGGGGCTGGTTTCTGGAAACACCATATATTTT. Translated, it gives CASSVGGLVSGNTIYF.

The V call is TRBV10-3, the J call TRBJ1-4; D gene ambiguous. Germline V gives CDR1 ENHRY, CDR2 SYGVKD. The CDR3 contains 13 residues. V shed 4 bases and J shed 13 bases, with 16 bases lying between them. CDR3 protein: CAISAGGAGRLFF. CDR3 nucleotides: TGTGCCATCAGTGCAGGCGGCGCCGGGAGACTGTTTTTT.

This sequence joins TRBV19 and TRBJ1-1; TRBD1 matches at 12 bases. The CDR3 length is 15 residues. The junction had 4 bases not matched to a gene; V was cut back by 2 bases and J by 6 bases. Germline V lookup: CDR1 LNHDA, CDR2 SQIVND (reference sequence). CDR3 coding DNA: TGTGCCAGTAGTATAAGGGGACAGGGGGCCGCTGAAGCTTTCTTT. Translating it yields CASSIRGQGAAEAFF.

This rearrangement joins TRBV19 to TRBJ2-1, with D unclear. This CDR3 contains 13 residues. Trimming shortened V by 9 bases and J by 8 bases, and 17 bases separated the two germline ends. In germline, CDR1 is LNHDA, CDR2 SQIVND (reference sequence). CDR3 region: CASNYDPGDEQFF. Here the CDR3 DNA reads TGTGCCAGCAACTACGACCCCGGCGATGAGCAGTTCTTC.